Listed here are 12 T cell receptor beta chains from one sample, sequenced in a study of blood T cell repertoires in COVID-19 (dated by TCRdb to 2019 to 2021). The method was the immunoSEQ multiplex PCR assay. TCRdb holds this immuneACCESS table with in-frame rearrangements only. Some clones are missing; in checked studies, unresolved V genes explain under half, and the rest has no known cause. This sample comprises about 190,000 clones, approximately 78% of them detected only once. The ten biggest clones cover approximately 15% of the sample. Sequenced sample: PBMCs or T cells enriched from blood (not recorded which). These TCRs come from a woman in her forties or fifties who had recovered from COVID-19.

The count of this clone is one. CDR3 DNA: TGTGCCAGCAGCCCGCGTTACCAGGGGACAGTTAACACTGAAGCTTTCTTT. As protein: CASSPRYQGTVNTEAFF. The chain carries TRBV7-2 and TRBJ1-1, with TRBD1 matching 7 bases. Trimming cost V 5 bases and J 2 bases; bases outside gene matches: 14. Germline lookup yields CDR1 SGHTA and CDR2 FQGNSA. The CDR3 runs 17 residues.

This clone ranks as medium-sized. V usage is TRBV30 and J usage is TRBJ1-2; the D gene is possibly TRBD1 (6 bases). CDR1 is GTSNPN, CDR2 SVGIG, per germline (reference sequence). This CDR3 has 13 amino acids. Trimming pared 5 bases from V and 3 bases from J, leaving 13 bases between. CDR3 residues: CAWSTGVHYGYTF. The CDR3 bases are TGTGCCTGGTCGACAGGCGTCCACTATGGCTACACCTTC. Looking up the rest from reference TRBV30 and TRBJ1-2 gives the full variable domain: SQTIHQWPATLVQPVGSPLSLECTVEGTSNPNLYWYRQAAGRGLQLLFYSVGIGQISSEVPQNLSASRPQDRQFILSSKKLLLSDSGFYLCAWSTGVHYGYTFGSGTRLTVV.

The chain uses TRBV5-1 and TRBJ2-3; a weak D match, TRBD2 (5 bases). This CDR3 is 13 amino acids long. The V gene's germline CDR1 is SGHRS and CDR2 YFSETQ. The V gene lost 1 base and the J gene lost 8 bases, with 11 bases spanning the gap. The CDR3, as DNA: TGCGCCAGCAGCTTGAGTACAGAGGGTACGCAGTATTTT. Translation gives CASSLSTEGTQYF.

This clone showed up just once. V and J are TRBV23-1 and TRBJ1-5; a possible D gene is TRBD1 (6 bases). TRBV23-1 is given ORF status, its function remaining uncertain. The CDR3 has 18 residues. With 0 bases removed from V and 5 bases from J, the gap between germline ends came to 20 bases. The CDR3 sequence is CASSQSEQGTPWDQPQHF. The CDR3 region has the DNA TGCGCCAGCAGTCAATCTGAACAGGGTACCCCCTGGGATCAGCCCCAGCATTTT.

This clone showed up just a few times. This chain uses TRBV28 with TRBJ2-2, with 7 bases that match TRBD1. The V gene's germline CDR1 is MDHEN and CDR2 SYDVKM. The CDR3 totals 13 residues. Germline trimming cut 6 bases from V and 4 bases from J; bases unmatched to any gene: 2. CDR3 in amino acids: CASRAGGTGELFF. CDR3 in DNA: TGTGCCAGCAGGGCAGGGGGCACCGGGGAGCTGTTTTTT.

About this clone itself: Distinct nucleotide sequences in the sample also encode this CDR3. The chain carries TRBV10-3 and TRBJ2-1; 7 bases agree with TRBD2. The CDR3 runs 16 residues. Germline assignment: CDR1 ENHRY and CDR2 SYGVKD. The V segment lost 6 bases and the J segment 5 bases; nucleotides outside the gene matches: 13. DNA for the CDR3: TGTGCCATCAGGGACCCTAGTGGGAGGGCCAACAATGAGCAGTTCTTC. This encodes CAIRDPSGRANNEQFF.

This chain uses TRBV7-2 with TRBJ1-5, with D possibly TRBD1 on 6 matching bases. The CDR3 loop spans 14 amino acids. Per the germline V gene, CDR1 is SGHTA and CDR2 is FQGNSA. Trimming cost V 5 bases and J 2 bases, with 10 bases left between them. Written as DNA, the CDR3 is TGTGCCAGCAGCGCACAGGGAGGCAATCAGCCCCAGCATTTT. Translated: CASSAQGGNQPQHF.

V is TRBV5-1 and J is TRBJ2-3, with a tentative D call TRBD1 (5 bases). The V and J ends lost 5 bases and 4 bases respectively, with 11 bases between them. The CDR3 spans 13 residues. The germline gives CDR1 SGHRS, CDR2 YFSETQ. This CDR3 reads CASSEGAADTQYF. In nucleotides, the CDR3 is TGCGCCAGCAGTGAAGGGGCCGCAGATACGCAGTATTTT.

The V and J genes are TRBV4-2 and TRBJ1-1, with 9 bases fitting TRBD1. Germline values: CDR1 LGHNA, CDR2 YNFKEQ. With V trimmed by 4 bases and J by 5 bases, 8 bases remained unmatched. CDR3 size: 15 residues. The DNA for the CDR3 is TGTGCCAGCAGCCTCCCGGGACAGGGCAGGACTGAAGCTTTCTTT. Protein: CASSLPGQGRTEAFF.

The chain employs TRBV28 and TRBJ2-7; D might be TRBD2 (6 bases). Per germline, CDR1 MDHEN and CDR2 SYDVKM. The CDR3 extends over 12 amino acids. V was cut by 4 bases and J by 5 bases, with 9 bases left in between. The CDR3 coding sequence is TGTGCCAGCAGTTCGGGGGACCACGAGCAGTACTTC. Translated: CASSSGDHEQYF.

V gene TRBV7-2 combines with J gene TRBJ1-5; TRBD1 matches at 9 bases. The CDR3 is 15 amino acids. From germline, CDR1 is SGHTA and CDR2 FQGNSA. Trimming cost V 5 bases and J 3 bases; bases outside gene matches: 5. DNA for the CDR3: TGTGCCAGCAGCAGGGGACAGGGCCCCAATCAGCCCCAGCATTTT. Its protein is CASSRGQGPNQPQHF.

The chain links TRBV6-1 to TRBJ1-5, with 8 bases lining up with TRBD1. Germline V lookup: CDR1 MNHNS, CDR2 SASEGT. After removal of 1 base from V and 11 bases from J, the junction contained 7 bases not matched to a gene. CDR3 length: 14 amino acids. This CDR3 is CASSEDWTGRTQHF. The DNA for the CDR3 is TGTGCCAGCAGTGAAGACTGGACAGGGCGCACCCAGCATTTT.